Presented here are 2 T cell receptor beta chains from one specimen sequenced in a study of CD8+ T cells in alopecia areata. Treatment specified: oral pan-JAK inhibitor, 5-10 mg twice daily. The sequencing template was cDNA reverse transcribed from extracted RNA. TCRdb's copy holds only in-frame clones and misses some; the assay was immunoSEQ multiplex PCR. Of roughly 200,000 clones in the sample, more than 30% were seen once. This specimen was CD4+ T cells sorted from blood, taken at roughly week 30, from a patient treated with tofacitinib. The origin of the receptors is a human donor with alopecia areata.

Of note for this clone: Different DNA sequences within this sample yield the same CDR3. The chain carries TRBV27 and TRBJ1-1, with 10 bases aligning to TRBD1. This CDR3 has 15 amino acids. Trimming took 5 bases from V and 0 from J; bases not matched to a gene: 3. Germline V lookup: CDR1 MNHEY, CDR2 SMNVEV (reference sequence). The CDR3 coding sequence is TGTGCCAGCAGTGCGGGACAGGGGATGAACACTGAAGCTTTCTTT. Protein: CASSAGQGMNTEAFF.

This clone was detected only a few times. The rearrangement uses TRBV7-9 and TRBJ1-2; TRBD1 agrees at 11 bases. Trimming took 2 bases from V and 8 from J; bases not matched to a gene: 10. This CDR3 is 16 amino acids long. Germline loops: CDR1 SEHNR, CDR2 FQNEAQ (reference sequence). The chain's CDR3 is CASSLIPRTGGAGYTF. The CDR3 bases are TGTGCCAGCAGCTTAATTCCGCGGACAGGGGGCGCGGGCTACACCTTC.